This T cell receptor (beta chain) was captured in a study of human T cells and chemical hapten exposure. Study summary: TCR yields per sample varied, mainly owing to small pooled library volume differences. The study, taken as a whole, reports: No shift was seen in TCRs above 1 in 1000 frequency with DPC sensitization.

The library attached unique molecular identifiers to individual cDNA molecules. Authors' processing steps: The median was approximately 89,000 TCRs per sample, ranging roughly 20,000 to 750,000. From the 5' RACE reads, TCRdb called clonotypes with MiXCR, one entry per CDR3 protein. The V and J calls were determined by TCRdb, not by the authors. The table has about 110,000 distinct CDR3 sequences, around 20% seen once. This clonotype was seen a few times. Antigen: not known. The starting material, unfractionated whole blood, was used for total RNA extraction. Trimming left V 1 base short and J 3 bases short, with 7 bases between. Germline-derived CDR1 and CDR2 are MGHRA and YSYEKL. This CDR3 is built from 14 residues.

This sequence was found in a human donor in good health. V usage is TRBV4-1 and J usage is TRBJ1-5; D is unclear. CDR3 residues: CASSQVGYNQPQHF. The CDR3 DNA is TGCGCCAGCAGCCAAGTAGGCTACAATCAGCCCCAGCATTTT.